These 19 T cell receptor beta chains share one sample of origin, sequenced in a study of cytotoxic CD8 clonotypes in ibrutinib-treated CLL (dated by TCRdb to the early 2020s). Library prep was done by the immunoSEQ multiplex PCR assay. In TCRdb, the immuneACCESS table is reduced to in-frame sequences with V and J assigned. These tables do not hold every clone; where another copy was compared, an unresolved V gene accounts for under half, and the others remain unexplained. The sample table holds around 91,000 clones, of which around 84% were seen once. The ten biggest clones cover over 5% of the sample. The material sequenced was PBMCs, taken before ibrutinib treatment. Receptors originate from a human donor with chronic lymphocytic leukemia.

Comments on this clone: The junction and the germline gene differ at one end; a read error may be behind it. The chain is built from TRBV11-3 and TRBJ1-1; TRBD1 agrees at 7 bases. CDR1 SGHNT and CDR2 YENEEA come from the germline V gene. The CDR3 is 14 amino acids. This chain's CDR3 is CASSFEGASPEAFF. The CDR3 DNA is TGTGCCAGCAGCTTCGAGGGGGCCAGCCCTGAGGCTTTCTTT.

The table lists this clone with a few counts. The chain is built from TRBV5-1 and TRBJ2-3, with D tentatively TRBD1 (6 bases). V was cut by 1 base and J by 2 bases, with 11 bases left in between. Germline lookup yields CDR1 SGHRS and CDR2 YFSETQ. The CDR3 length is 15 residues. CDR3 bases: TGCGCCAGCAGCTTGTTACAGGGTTACACAGATACGCAGTATTTT. It yields the protein CASSLLQGYTDTQYF.

V and J are TRBV11-2 and TRBJ2-5; the D gene is possibly TRBD1 (6 bases). The CDR3 length is 15 residues. Germline loops: CDR1 SGHAT, CDR2 FQNNGV. The V gene lost 4 bases and the J gene lost 3 bases, with 15 bases spanning the gap. DNA of the CDR3: TGTGCCAGCAGCTCTACAGGGTCGCGAAAAGAGACCCAGTACTTC. It encodes CASSSTGSRKETQYF. Supplemented by reference TRBV11-2 and TRBJ2-5, the full variable domain reads EAGVAQSPRYKIIEKRQSVAFWCNPISGHATLYWYQQILGQGPKLLIQFQNNGVVDDSQLPKDRFSAERLKGVDSTLKIQPAKLEDSAVYLCASSSTGSRKETQYFGPGTRLLVL.

The chain uses TRBV7-2 and TRBJ2-7; D may be TRBD1 or TRBD2 (5 bases each). Per the germline V gene, CDR1 is SGHTA and CDR2 is FQGNSA. The CDR3 totals 17 residues. The V and J ends lost 3 bases and 7 bases respectively, with 25 bases between them. The CDR3: CASSFGDLGTTSGEQYF. CDR3 nucleotides: TGTGCCAGCAGCTTTGGGGATTTGGGGACCACCTCGGGGGAGCAGTACTTC.

The gene calls are TRBV27 and TRBJ1-1; TRBD1 is a possible D gene (6 bases). From germline, CDR1 is MNHEY and CDR2 SMNVEV (reference sequence). The V end was cut by 5 bases, the J end by 4 bases, with 20 bases between. The CDR3 runs 16 residues. Here the CDR3 reads CASSPNRRGGSTEAFF. As DNA, the CDR3 is TGTGCCAGCAGTCCCAACCGCAGGGGTGGGAGCACTGAAGCTTTCTTT.

The chain joins TRBV21-1 to TRBJ2-2; TRBD2 is taken as the D call from the table, unchecked against the DNA. TRBV21-1 corresponds to a pseudogene. This CDR3 is built from 18 residues. Written as DNA, the CDR3 is TGTGCCAGCAGCAAAGTGTGGTGGAGCCTAAGGCACACCGGGGAGCTGTTTTTT. Its protein is CASSKVWWSLRHTGELFF.

The chain joins TRBV7-9 to TRBJ2-3; D gene uncertain. The CDR3 covers 12 residues. Trimming stripped 4 bases from V and 2 bases from J, with 4 bases between. CDR1 SEHNR and CDR2 FQNEAQ come from the germline V gene (reference sequence). The CDR3 region is CASSSLTDTQYF. The DNA for the CDR3 is TGTGCCAGCAGCTCTCTCACAGATACGCAGTATTTT.

The chain has TRBV9 and TRBJ2-2; 9 bases match TRBD2. CDR1 and CDR2 from the germline V gene are SGDLS and YYNGEE. CDR3 length equals 17 residues. Losses at the gene ends were 0 bases for V and 7 bases for J; bases not matched to a gene: 10. CDR3 region: CASSVVGLAPPNGELFF. The CDR3 coding sequence is TGTGCCAGCAGCGTAGTGGGACTAGCACCACCGAACGGGGAGCTGTTTTTT. Full variable domain (missing parts from reference TRBV9 and TRBJ2-2): DSGVTQTPKHLITATGQRVTLRCSPRSGDLSVYWYQQSLDQGLQFLIQYYNGEERAKGNILERFSAQQFPDLHSELNLSSLELGDSALYFCASSVVGLAPPNGELFFGEGSRLTVL.

The gene calls are TRBV19 and TRBJ1-2, with TRBD1 matching 9 bases. CDR3 length: 13 residues. After removal of 6 bases from V and 5 bases from J, the junction contained 4 bases not matched to a gene. CDR1 is LNHDA and CDR2 is SQIVND in the germline V gene (reference sequence). As DNA, the CDR3 is TGTGCCAGTAGCAGGGACAGGGAGTATGGCTACACCTTC. Its translation: CASSRDREYGYTF.

J is TRBJ2-7 and V is TRBV19, with 8 positions matching TRBD1. V lost 3 bases, J lost 7 bases, and 11 bases stayed unmatched. Germline CDR1 LNHDA, CDR2 SQIVND (reference sequence). CDR3 length: 15 amino acids. CDR3: CASSIGQGARAEQYF. CDR3 bases: TGTGCCAGTAGTATTGGGCAGGGGGCGCGCGCGGAGCAGTACTTC.

This clone was picked up one time. This chain uses TRBV11-1 with TRBJ2-3, with TRBD2 identical over 9 bases. The CDR3 consists of 16 residues. With V trimmed by 5 bases and J by 2 bases, 8 bases remained unmatched. From germline, CDR1 is SGHAT and CDR2 FQDESV (reference sequence). The CDR3 coding sequence is TGTGCCAGCAGCCCGATGGGACTAGCCCCCACAGATACGCAGTATTTT. Translated: CASSPMGLAPTDTQYF.

The chain links TRBV7-3 to TRBJ2-6, with TRBD2 matching over 7 bases. The trim removed 1 base at V and 1 base at J, leaving 7 bases unmatched. The germline CDR1 and CDR2 sequences are SGHTA and FQGTGA. CDR3 length: 18 amino acids. CDR3 coding DNA: TGTGCCAGCAGCTTAATTCCGAGGCGGGGGTCTGGGGCCAACGTCCTGACTTTC. This codes for CASSLIPRRGSGANVLTF.

This chain joins TRBV6-1 and TRBJ2-7; a possible D gene is TRBD2 (6 bases). Germline V gene sequence: CDR1 MNHNS, CDR2 SASEGT. There are 15 residues in the CDR3. Between the trimmed V and J ends, which lost 6 bases and 4 bases, there was a span of 19 bases. The CDR3 is CASSLKDTGLYEQYF. CDR3 nucleotide sequence: TGTGCCAGCAGCCTAAAAGATACAGGACTATACGAGCAGTACTTC.

This clone was recorded a few times. The chain combines TRBV19 with TRBJ1-5; D not resolved. V lost 3 bases, J lost 13 bases, and 13 bases lay in between. This CDR3 spans 12 amino acids. Per germline, CDR1 LNHDA and CDR2 SQIVND (reference sequence). The CDR3 loop reads CASSIDRGLQHF. As DNA, the CDR3 is TGTGCCAGTAGTATTGATCGAGGACTGCAGCATTTT. Full variable domain (outside the CDR3, taken from reference TRBV19 and TRBJ1-5): DGGITQSPKYLFRKEGQNVTLSCEQNLNHDAMYWYRQDPGQGLRLIYYSQIVNDFQKGDIAEGYSVSREKKESFPLTVTSAQKNPTAFYLCASSIDRGLQHFGDGTRLSIL.

This rearrangement joins TRBV18 to TRBJ2-3; D may be TRBD1 (6 bases). The germline gives CDR1 KGHSH, CDR2 LQKENI. This CDR3 has 14 residues. V shed 2 bases and J shed 6 bases, with 12 bases lying between them. This CDR3 reads CASSPGGQFDTQYF. CDR3 coding DNA: TGTGCCAGCTCACCAGGCGGACAGTTCGATACGCAGTATTTT.

In its sample, this clone was seen a few times. This chain joins TRBV7-3 and TRBJ2-3; 12 nucleotides agree with TRBD2. CDR1 is SGHTA, CDR2 FQGTGA, per germline. The CDR3 has 15 amino acids. V shed 5 bases, J shed 6 bases, and the junction held 6 bases outside the gene matches. The CDR3 spells CASSALAGGPDTQYF. DNA for the CDR3: TGTGCCAGCAGCGCCCTAGCGGGAGGGCCGGATACGCAGTATTTT.

V and J are TRBV2 and TRBJ2-1; 9 positions agree with TRBD2. Per germline, CDR1 SNHLY and CDR2 FYNNEI. The CDR3 sequence is 14 residues long. With 11 bases clipped from V and 3 bases from J, the junction kept 8 bases outside the gene matches. The CDR3 region has the DNA TGTGCCGCCAATCGACTAGCGGTCTACAATGAGCAGTTCTTC. It encodes CAANRLAVYNEQFF.

This clone was recorded once. This sequence joins TRBV7-6 and TRBJ2-1, with 10 bases lining up with TRBD2. The CDR3 totals 15 residues. The germline V gene encodes CDR1 SGHVS and CDR2 FNYEAQ. With V trimmed by 6 bases and J by 6 bases, 8 bases remained unmatched. CDR3 amino acids: CASREAGGPFNEQFF. CDR3 sequence (DNA): TGTGCCAGCAGGGAAGCGGGAGGGCCCTTCAATGAGCAGTTCTTC.

V usage is TRBV7-6 and J usage is TRBJ2-3; D is possibly TRBD2 (6 bases). Germline CDR1 is SGHVS and CDR2 is FNYEAQ. Trimming pared 1 base from V and 1 base from J, leaving 12 bases between. The CDR3 extends over 16 amino acids. Here the CDR3 reads CASSLVTGAGTDTQYF. The DNA for the CDR3 is TGTGCCAGCAGCTTAGTGACGGGAGCCGGCACAGATACGCAGTATTTT.